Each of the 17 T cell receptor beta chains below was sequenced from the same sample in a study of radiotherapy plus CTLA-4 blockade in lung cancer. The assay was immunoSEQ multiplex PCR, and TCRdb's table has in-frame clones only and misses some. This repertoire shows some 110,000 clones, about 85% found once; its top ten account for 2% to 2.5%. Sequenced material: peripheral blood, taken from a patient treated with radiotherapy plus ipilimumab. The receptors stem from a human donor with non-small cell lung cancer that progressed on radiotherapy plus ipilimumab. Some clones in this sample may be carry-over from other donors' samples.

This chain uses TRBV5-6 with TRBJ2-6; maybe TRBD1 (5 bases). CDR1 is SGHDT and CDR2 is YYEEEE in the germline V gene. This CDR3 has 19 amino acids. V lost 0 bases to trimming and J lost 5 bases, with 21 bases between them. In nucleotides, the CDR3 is TGTGCCAGCAGCTTGGAAGGTGGCAGGGTAAGAGTTTGGGCCAACGTCCTGACTTTC. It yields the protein CASSLEGGRVRVWANVLTF.

The CDR3 sequence: CASSYSVGNYGYTF. The CDR3 nucleotides are TGTGCCAGCAGTTACTCGGTAGGGAACTATGGCTACACCTTC. V and J are TRBV6-5 and TRBJ1-2; D gene ambiguous. Germline values: CDR1 MNHEY, CDR2 SVGAGI. Trimming stripped 0 bases from V and 2 bases from J, with 7 bases between. This CDR3 has 14 amino acids.

The CDR3 region is CASSMWENTEAFF. CDR3 sequence (DNA): TGTGCCAGTAGTATGTGGGAAAACACTGAAGCTTTCTTT. The chain carries TRBV19 and TRBJ1-1; D is unclear. With 3 bases removed from V and 2 bases from J, the gap between germline ends came to 7 bases. Germline values: CDR1 LNHDA, CDR2 SQIVND (reference sequence). The CDR3 is 13 residues long.

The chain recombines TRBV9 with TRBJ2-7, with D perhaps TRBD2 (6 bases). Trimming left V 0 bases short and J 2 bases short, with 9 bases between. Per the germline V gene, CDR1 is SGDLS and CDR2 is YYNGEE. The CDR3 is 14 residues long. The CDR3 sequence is CASSVAPGAYEQYF. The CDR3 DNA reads TGTGCCAGCAGCGTAGCCCCGGGGGCCTACGAGCAGTACTTC.

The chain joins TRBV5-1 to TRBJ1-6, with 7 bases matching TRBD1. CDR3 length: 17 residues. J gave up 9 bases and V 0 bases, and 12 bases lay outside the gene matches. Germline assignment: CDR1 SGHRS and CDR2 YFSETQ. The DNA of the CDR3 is TGCGCCAGCAGCTTGGGTGCTTCCACAGGGGCCGGTTCACCCCTCCACTTT. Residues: CASSLGASTGAGSPLHF.

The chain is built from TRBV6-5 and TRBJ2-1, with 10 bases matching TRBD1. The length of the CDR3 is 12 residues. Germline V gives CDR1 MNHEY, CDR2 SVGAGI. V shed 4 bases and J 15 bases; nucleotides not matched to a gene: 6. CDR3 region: CASSSQTGGRFF. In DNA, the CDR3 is TGTGCCAGCAGTTCCCAGACAGGGGGCCGGTTCTTC.

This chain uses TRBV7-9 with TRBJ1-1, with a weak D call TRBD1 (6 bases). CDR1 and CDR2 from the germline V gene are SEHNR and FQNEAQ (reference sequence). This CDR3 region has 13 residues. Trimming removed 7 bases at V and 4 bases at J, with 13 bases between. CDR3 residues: CASKAGVGTEAFF. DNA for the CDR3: TGTGCCAGCAAGGCAGGGGTAGGCACTGAAGCTTTCTTT. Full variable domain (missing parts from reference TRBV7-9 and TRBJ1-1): DTGVSQNPRHKITKRGQNVTFRCDPISEHNRLYWYRQTLGQGPEFLTYFQNEAQLEKSRLLSDRFSAERPKGSFSTLEIQRTEQGDSAMYLCASKAGVGTEAFFGQGTRLTVV.

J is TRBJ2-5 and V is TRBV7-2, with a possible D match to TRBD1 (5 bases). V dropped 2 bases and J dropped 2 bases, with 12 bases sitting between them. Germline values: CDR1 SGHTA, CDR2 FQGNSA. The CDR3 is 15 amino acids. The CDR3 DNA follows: TGTGCCAGCAGCTTAATGGCAGGGCGGCAAGAGACCCAGTACTTC. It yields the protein CASSLMAGRQETQYF. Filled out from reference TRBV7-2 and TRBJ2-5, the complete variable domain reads GAGVSQSPSNKVTEKGKDVELRCDPISGHTALYWYRQSLGQGLEFLIYFQGNSAPDKSGLPSDRFSAERTGGSVSTLTIQRTQQEDSAVYLCASSLMAGRQETQYFGPGTRLLVL.

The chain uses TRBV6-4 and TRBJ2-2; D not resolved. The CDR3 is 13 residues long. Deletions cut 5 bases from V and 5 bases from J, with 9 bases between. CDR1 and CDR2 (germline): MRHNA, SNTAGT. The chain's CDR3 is CASSSDRTGELFF. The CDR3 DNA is TGTGCCAGCAGTTCTGATCGTACCGGGGAGCTGTTTTTT.

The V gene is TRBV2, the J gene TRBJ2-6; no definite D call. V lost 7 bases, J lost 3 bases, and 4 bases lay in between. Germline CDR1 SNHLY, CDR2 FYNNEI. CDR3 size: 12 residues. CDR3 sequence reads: CASIGGANVLTF. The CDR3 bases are TGTGCCAGCATTGGTGGGGCCAACGTCCTGACTTTC.

The CDR3 loop is CATAGTGLHEQYF. CDR3 sequence (DNA): TGTGCCACCGCCGGGACAGGGCTTCACGAGCAGTACTTC. The rearrangement uses TRBV5-4 and TRBJ2-7; the match to TRBD1 covers 9 bases. V gave up 9 bases and J gave up 5 bases; unmatched junction bases: 9. Germline assignment: CDR1 SGHNT and CDR2 YYREEE (reference sequence). This CDR3 contains 13 residues.

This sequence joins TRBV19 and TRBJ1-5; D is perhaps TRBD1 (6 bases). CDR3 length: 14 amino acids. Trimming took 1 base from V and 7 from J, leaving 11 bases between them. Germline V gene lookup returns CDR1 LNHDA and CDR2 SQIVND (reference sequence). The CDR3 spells CASSIVQGRQPQHF. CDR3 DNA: TGTGCCAGTAGTATAGTACAGGGCCGACAGCCCCAGCATTTT.

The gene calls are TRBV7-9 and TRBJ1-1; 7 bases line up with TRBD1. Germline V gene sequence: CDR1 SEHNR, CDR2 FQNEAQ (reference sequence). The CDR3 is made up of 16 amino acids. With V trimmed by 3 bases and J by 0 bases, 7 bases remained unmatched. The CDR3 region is CASSFSTGALNTEAFF. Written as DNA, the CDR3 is TGTGCCAGCAGCTTTAGTACAGGGGCATTGAACACTGAAGCTTTCTTT.

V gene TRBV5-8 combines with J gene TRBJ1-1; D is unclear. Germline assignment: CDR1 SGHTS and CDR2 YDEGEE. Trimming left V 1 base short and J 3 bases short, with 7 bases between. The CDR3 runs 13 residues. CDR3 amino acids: CASSLFQHTEAFF. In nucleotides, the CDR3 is TGTGCCAGCAGCTTGTTCCAGCACACTGAAGCTTTCTTT.

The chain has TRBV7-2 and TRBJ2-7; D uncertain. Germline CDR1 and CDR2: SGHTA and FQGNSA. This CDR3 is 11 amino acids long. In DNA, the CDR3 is TGTGCTGAGAAGACTTCCGACGAGCAGTACTTC. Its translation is CAEKTSDEQYF. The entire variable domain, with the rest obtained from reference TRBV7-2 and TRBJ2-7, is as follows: GAGVSQSPSNKVTEKGKDVELRCDPISGHTALYWYRQSLGQGLEFLIYFQGNSAPDKSGLPSDRFSAERTGGSVSTLTIQRTQQEDSAVYLCAEKTSDEQYFGPGTRLTVT.

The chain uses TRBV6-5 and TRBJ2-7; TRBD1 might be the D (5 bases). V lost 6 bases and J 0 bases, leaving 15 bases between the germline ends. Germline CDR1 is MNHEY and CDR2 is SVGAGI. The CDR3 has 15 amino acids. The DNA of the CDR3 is TGTGCCAGCAGACCCCTAGACAGTGGCTCCTACGAGCAGTACTTC. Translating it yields CASRPLDSGSYEQYF.

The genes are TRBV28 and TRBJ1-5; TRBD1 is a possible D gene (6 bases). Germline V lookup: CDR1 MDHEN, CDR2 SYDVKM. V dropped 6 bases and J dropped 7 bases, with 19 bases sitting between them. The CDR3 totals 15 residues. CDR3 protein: CASRRPTGYHQPQHF. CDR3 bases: TGTGCCAGCAGGCGTCCAACAGGGTACCACCAGCCCCAGCATTTT. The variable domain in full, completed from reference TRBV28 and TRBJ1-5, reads DVKVTQSSRYLVKRTGEKVFLECVQDMDHENMFWYRQDPGLGLRLIYFSYDVKMKEKGDIPEGYSVSREKKERFSLILESASTNQTSMYLCASRRPTGYHQPQHFGDGTRLSIL.